Presented here are 3 T cell receptor beta chains from one specimen sequenced in a study of blood T cell repertoires in COVID-19. The protocol was immunoSEQ multiplex PCR, while the TCRdb copy is restricted to in-frame clones and leaves out a portion. The table has around 160,000 clones, about 80% seen once. The sequencing sample was made of peripheral blood. All receptors come from a woman older than 75 with acute or convalescent COVID-19.

The table lists this clone with a count of one. The chain uses TRBV5-5 and TRBJ2-1, with 7 bases aligning to TRBD1. With 4 bases clipped from V and 8 bases from J, the junction kept 9 bases outside the gene matches. The CDR3 length is 14 residues. Per germline, CDR1 SGHKS and CDR2 YYEKEE (reference sequence). The CDR3 nucleotides are TGTGCCAGCAGCGTACTACAGGGGTTCGATGAGCAGTTCTTC. This gives the protein CASSVLQGFDEQFF.

V and J are TRBV7-2 and TRBJ2-7, with D tentatively TRBD2 (6 bases). Germline lookup yields CDR1 SGHTA and CDR2 FQGNSA. The ends were cut back, 4 bases at V and 2 bases at J, with 15 bases in the middle. This CDR3 is 15 amino acids long. DNA for the CDR3: TGTGCCAGCAGCTCTGGAGGGACGGGGGCCTACGAGCAGTACTTC. The encoded protein is CASSSGGTGAYEQYF.

The gene calls are TRBV2 and TRBJ1-6, with 8 bases matching TRBD1. This CDR3 has 14 amino acids. The V segment lost 6 bases and the J segment 7 bases; nucleotides outside the gene matches: 5. The germline CDR1 and CDR2 sequences are SNHLY and FYNNEI. The DNA for the CDR3 is TGTGCCAGCAGGGACAGGGTGTCCAATTCACCCCTCCACTTT. Translation: CASRDRVSNSPLHF.